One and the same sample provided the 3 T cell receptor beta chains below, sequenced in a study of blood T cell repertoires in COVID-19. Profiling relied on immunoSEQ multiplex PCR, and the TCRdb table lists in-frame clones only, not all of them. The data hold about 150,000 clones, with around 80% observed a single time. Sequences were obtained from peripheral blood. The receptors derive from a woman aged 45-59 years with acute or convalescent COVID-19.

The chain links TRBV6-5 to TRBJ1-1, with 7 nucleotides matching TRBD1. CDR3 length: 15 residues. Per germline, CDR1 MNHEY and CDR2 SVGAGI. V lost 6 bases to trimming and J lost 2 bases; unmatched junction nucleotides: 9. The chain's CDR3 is CASRTGEASNTEAFF. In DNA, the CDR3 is TGTGCCAGCAGAACAGGGGAGGCGAGTAACACTGAAGCTTTCTTT.

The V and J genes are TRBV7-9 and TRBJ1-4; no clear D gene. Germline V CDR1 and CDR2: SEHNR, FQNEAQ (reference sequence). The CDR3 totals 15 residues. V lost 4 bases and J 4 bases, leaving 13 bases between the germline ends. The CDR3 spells CASSSPNSFNEKLFF. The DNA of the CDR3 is TGTGCCAGCAGCTCCCCTAACAGCTTTAATGAAAAACTGTTTTTT.

The CDR3 DNA reads as TGTGCCTGGGAGGGGGGGATCAATTCACCCCTCCACTTT. Protein product: CAWEGGINSPLHF. V is TRBV30 and J is TRBJ1-6; maybe TRBD1 (6 bases). This CDR3 comprises 13 residues. The germline CDR1 and CDR2 sequences are GTSNPN and SVGIG (reference sequence). Trimming took 5 bases from V and 7 from J, leaving 12 bases between them.